Listed below are T cell receptor beta chains from one sample, sequenced in a study of blood T cell repertoires in COVID-19. Assay: immunoSEQ multiplex PCR; the TCRdb copy retains only in-frame clones and omits some. The sample yields over 250,000 clones, more than 75% seen once. Sequenced material: PBMCs or T cells enriched from blood (not recorded which). Receptors originate from a woman aged 55-69 years in a cohort exposed to, infected with or recovered from COVID-19 (not recorded which). CDR3s include the opening cysteine and the closing phenylalanine or tryptophan. The order of the fields is clone size, J gene, D gene, V gene, CDR3 protein, CDR3 DNA. A D gene is named only where the DNA matches it firmly. Clone size is shown for a subset of rows, as once, few, many or a class of expanded clone.

NA TRBJ1-3 NA TRBV11-2 CASSLPVVSGNTIYF TGTGCCAGCAGCTTACCAGTTGTCTCTGGAAACACCATATATTTT
NA TRBJ2-7 NA TRBV15 CATSRDRGGIDEQYF TGTGCCACCAGCAGAGATCGAGGAGGTATAGACGAGCAGTACTTC
NA TRBJ2-1 TRBD2 TRBV5-1 CASSASSGHNEQFF TGCGCCAGCAGCGCGTCTAGCGGCCACAATGAGCAGTTCTTC
NA TRBJ2-6 NA TRBV7-8 CASSLQGWDSGANVLTF TGTGCCAGCAGCTTACAGGGTTGGGACTCTGGGGCCAACGTCCTGACTTTC
NA TRBJ2-2 TRBD1 TRBV27 CASSDRGTVPGELFF TGTGCCAGCAGTGACAGGGGGACCGTCCCCGGGGAGCTGTTTTTT
NA TRBJ1-5 TRBD1 TRBV7-2 CASSLTRDSSNQPQHF TGTGCCAGCAGTTTAACGAGGGACAGTAGCAATCAGCCCCAGCATTTT
NA TRBJ1-1 NA TRBV7-2 CASSLRGGTEAFF TGTGCCAGCAGCTTGAGGGGGGGGACTGAAGCTTTCTTT
NA TRBJ2-2 TRBD2 TRBV24-1 CATSDPSGRANTGELFF TGTGCCACCAGTGATCCGAGCGGGAGGGCGAACACCGGGGAGCTGTTTTTT
NA TRBJ2-2 NA TRBV7-2 CASSLAGGNTGELFF TGTGCCAGCAGCTTAGCGGGAGGGAACACCGGGGAGCTGTTTTTT
NA TRBJ2-7 TRBD1 TRBV27 CASSLRGPAYEQYF TGTGCCAGCAGTTTAAGGGGGCCTGCCTACGAGCAGTACTTC
once TRBJ1-2 TRBD1 TRBV18 CASLPTGGYGYTF TGTGCCAGCTTACCGACAGGGGGCTATGGCTACACCTTC
NA TRBJ2-1 NA TRBV6-4 CASSALFVRGEQFF TGTGCCAGCAGCGCACTATTTGTCAGGGGAGAGCAGTTCTTC
NA TRBJ1-5 NA TRBV28 CASSPPRLKPQHF TGTGCCAGCAGCCCACCGCGCTTAAAGCCCCAGCATTTT
NA TRBJ2-3 TRBD1 TRBV5-1 CASSKTGDTDTQYF TGCGCCAGCAGCAAGACAGGGGACACGGATACGCAGTATTTT
NA TRBJ1-2 NA TRBV28 CASSLRVGGGGYTF TGTGCCAGCAGTTTACGTGTTGGGGGGGGCGGCTACACCTTC
NA TRBJ1-6 NA TRBV7-2 CASSLYNSPLHF TGTGCCAGCAGCCTGTATAATTCACCCCTCCACTTT
NA TRBJ1-5 TRBD1 TRBV2 CASKRDRESNQPQHF TGTGCCAGCAAAAGGGACAGGGAATCCAATCAGCCCCAGCATTTT
NA TRBJ2-7 NA TRBV5-1 CASSVGSGGTYEQYF TGCGCCAGCAGCGTAGGTTCTGGGGGGACCTACGAGCAGTACTTC
NA TRBJ2-7 NA TRBV18 CASSQRRDEQYF TGTGCCAGCTCACAACGTCGGGACGAGCAGTACTTC
NA TRBJ2-7 TRBD2 TRBV27 CASSLQNGGRTYEQYF TGTGCCAGCAGTCTCCAGAACGGCGGGAGAACCTACGAGCAGTACTTC
NA TRBJ2-7 NA TRBV2 CASSLLIYEQYF TGTGCCAGCAGTTTACTGATTTACGAGCAGTACTTC
few TRBJ2-1 NA TRBV12-3/TRBV12-4 CASSSRDYNEQFF TGTGCCAGCAGCAGCAGGGATTACAATGAGCAGTTCTTC
NA TRBJ1-5 NA TRBV5-1 CASSLMTGNQPQHF TGCGCCAGCAGCTTGATGACAGGAAATCAGCCCCAGCATTTT
NA TRBJ2-7 NA TRBV11-2 CASSLDHSSYEQYF TGTGCCAGCAGCTTAGATCACAGTTCCTACGAGCAGTACTTC
few TRBJ1-5 TRBD1 TRBV19 CATLRQGDSNQPQHF TGTGCCACCCTAAGACAGGGGGATTCTAATCAGCCCCAGCATTTT
once TRBJ1-6 TRBD1 TRBV4-2 CASSQAGGTAMHNSPLHF TGTGCCAGCAGCCAAGCGGGGGGGACAGCGATGCATAATTCACCCCTCCACTTT
NA TRBJ2-7 TRBD2 TRBV28 CASSPTTSGSIQYF TGTGCCAGCAGTCCGACGACTAGCGGGAGTATCCAGTACTTC
NA TRBJ2-1 TRBD1 TRBV30 CAWRPTGTGVYNEQFF TGTGCCTGGAGACCCACCGGGACAGGGGTATACAATGAGCAGTTCTTC
NA TRBJ1-2 NA TRBV5-6 CASSLTTNYGYTF TGTGCCAGCAGCTTAACAACTAACTATGGCTACACCTTC
NA TRBJ2-5 NA TRBV20-1 CSGLSKETQYF TGCAGCGGACTGTCTAAAGAGACCCAGTACTTC
NA TRBJ2-3 TRBD2 TRBV7-3 CASSSGLAGGTDTQYF TGTGCCAGCAGCTCAGGACTAGCGGGGGGCACAGATACGCAGTATTTT
NA TRBJ2-5 NA TRBV7-8 CASSPIGGRYQETQYF TGTGCCAGCAGCCCCATTGGAGGGAGGTACCAAGAGACCCAGTACTTC
NA TRBJ1-4 NA TRBV28 CASRLSVWGHNEKLFF TGTGCCAGCAGGCTCTCCGTTTGGGGACATAATGAAAAACTGTTTTTT
NA TRBJ2-5 NA TRBV11-1 CASSYFWGLQETQYF TGTGCCAGCAGCTACTTCTGGGGCCTACAAGAGACCCAGTACTTC
NA TRBJ2-1 NA TRBV29-1 CSVDAIDRVLYNEQFF TGCAGCGTTGACGCAATCGACAGAGTACTATACAATGAGCAGTTCTTC
NA TRBJ2-7 NA TRBV3-1/TRBV3-2 CASSRRTSEGPAYEQYF TGTGCCAGCAGTCGACGGACCTCGGAGGGACCAGCCTACGAGCAGTACTTC
NA TRBJ1-1 NA TRBV4-1 CASSQGQANTEAFF TGCGCCAGCAGCCAAGGACAGGCGAACACTGAAGCTTTCTTT
NA TRBJ2-5 TRBD2 TRBV7-9 CASSPGLAGGDGETQYF TGTGCCAGCAGCCCGGGACTAGCGGGAGGGGATGGGGAGACCCAGTACTTC
NA TRBJ1-2 NA TRBV14 CASSPSANYGYTF TGTGCCAGCAGCCCTTCAGCTAACTATGGCTACACCTTC
NA TRBJ1-1 TRBD1 TRBV7-6 CASSPRDRGPNTEAFF TGTGCCAGCAGCCCACGGGACAGGGGGCCGAACACTGAAGCTTTCTTT
once TRBJ1-1 NA TRBV5-1 CASSSSGQRNTEAFF TGCGCCAGCAGCTCCTCCGGACAGAGGAACACTGAAGCTTTCTTT
NA TRBJ1-2 NA TRBV6-5 CASINPRSGNYGYTF TGTGCCAGCATCAATCCGAGAAGCGGGAACTATGGCTACACCTTC
NA TRBJ2-5 NA TRBV5-8 CASSGGGGRIRETQYF TGTGCCAGCAGCGGGGGCGGGGGTAGAATTCGAGAGACCCAGTACTTC
NA TRBJ2-1 TRBD2 TRBV29-1 CSVRGTSGYNEQFF TGCAGCGTTCGGGGGACTAGCGGGTACAATGAGCAGTTCTTC
NA TRBJ2-7 NA TRBV4-1 CASSQSGQISYEQYF TGCGCCAGCAGCCAATCAGGACAGATTTCCTACGAGCAGTACTTC
NA TRBJ2-5 TRBD1 TRBV5-1 CASSLGGQNQETQYF TGCGCCAGCAGCTTGGGGGGACAGAACCAAGAGACCCAGTACTTC
NA TRBJ1-5 TRBD1 TRBV28 CASIPSTGTGGNQPQHF TGTGCCAGCATTCCTTCCACCGGGACAGGGGGCAATCAGCCCCAGCATTTT
NA TRBJ2-5 NA TRBV30 CAWRAEALWTQYF TGTGCCTGGAGAGCGGAGGCCCTCTGGACCCAGTACTTC
once TRBJ2-7 NA TRBV20-1 CSASFAGTYSYEQYF TGCAGTGCTAGTTTTGCTGGGACTTATTCCTACGAGCAGTACTTC
NA TRBJ2-5 TRBD1 TRBV7-8 CASSRDREETQYF TGTGCCAGCAGCCGGGACAGGGAAGAGACCCAGTACTTC
NA TRBJ1-1 NA TRBV28 CASSLPTVAGGTEAFF TGTGCCAGCAGTTTGCCGACCGTGGCGGGCGGGACTGAAGCTTTCTTT